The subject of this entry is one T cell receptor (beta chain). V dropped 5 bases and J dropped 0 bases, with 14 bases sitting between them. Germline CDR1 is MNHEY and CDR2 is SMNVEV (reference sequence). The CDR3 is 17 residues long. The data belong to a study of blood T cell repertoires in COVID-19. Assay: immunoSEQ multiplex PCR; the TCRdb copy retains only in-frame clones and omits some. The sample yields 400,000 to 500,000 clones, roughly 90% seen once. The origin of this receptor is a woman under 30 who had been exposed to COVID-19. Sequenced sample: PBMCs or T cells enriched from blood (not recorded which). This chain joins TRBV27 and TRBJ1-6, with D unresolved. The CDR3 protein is CASSTLQKTSYNSPLHF. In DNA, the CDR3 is TGTGCCAGCAGTACCTTACAGAAAACCTCCTATAATTCACCCCTCCACTTT.